The 32 T cell receptor beta chains in this list originate from one sample, sequenced in a study of T cells in women clearing cervical HPV infection. Only in-frame clones appear in the TCRdb table, and some are missing; sequencing was by immunoSEQ multiplex PCR. The specimen's table records some 31,000 clones. The sequenced material came from blood buffy coat. These receptors were taken from a woman aged 18 to 75 with a cervical HPV16 infection that either progressed to CIN3+ or cleared (not recorded which).

As to this clone: Coverage ceases 3 residues before the CDR3 finishes, and the germline J gene fills in the end. The J gene is TRBJ2-7, the V gene TRBV7-9; 8 bases line up with TRBD2. This CDR3 region has 15 residues. The germline V gene has CDR1 SEHNR and CDR2 FQNEAQ (reference sequence). J was trimmed by 3 bases and V by 5 bases; bases with no gene match: 9. CDR3: CASSRPGTSVYEQYF. The covered CDR3 bases are TGTGCCAGCAGCCGTCCCGGGACTAGTGTCTACGAG.

As regards this clone: The CDR3 goes on 3 residues after the read ends, and that part is filled in from the germline J gene. This sequence joins TRBV7-9 and TRBJ2-5; no definite D call. CDR3 length equals 14 residues. The germline gives CDR1 SEHNR, CDR2 FQNEAQ (reference sequence). V lost 1 base and J lost 3, with 9 bases in between. CDR3 sequence reads: CASSLVAREETQYF. Partial CDR3 DNA: TGTGCCAGCAGCTTAGTTGCCAGAGAAGAGACC.

This CDR3 is CSARDGTSARETQYF. The part of the CDR3 DNA that was read is TGCAGTGCTAGAGATGGGACTTCCGCACGGGAGACC. The rearrangement joins TRBV20-1 to TRBJ2-5, with D tentatively TRBD2 (6 bases). The read is 3 residues too short to cover the CDR3 end, so that end is filled in from the germline J gene. The germline V gene has CDR1 DFQATT and CDR2 SNEGSKA (reference sequence). The CDR3 is made up of 15 amino acids. V dropped 0 bases and J dropped 5 bases, with 16 bases sitting between them.

With regard to this clone: The missing CDR3 end, 3 residues past where the read stops, is filled in from the germline J gene. The V and J genes are TRBV30 and TRBJ1-5; the match to TRBD1 covers 8 bases. This CDR3 has 13 residues. With V trimmed by 0 bases and J by 8 bases, 3 bases remained unmatched. Looked up from germline, CDR1 is GTSNPN and CDR2 is SVGIG (reference sequence). This CDR3 is CAWSVNRGEPQHF. The part of the CDR3 DNA that was read is TGTGCCTGGAGTGTAAACAGGGGGGAGCCC.

As to this clone: The CDR3 goes on 3 residues after the read ends, and that part is filled in from the germline J gene. V usage is TRBV20-1 and J usage is TRBJ2-7; perhaps TRBD2 as D (6 bases). CDR3 size: 12 residues. V was shortened by 6 bases and J by 2 bases, with 11 bases between the two germline ends. The V gene's germline CDR1 is DFQATT and CDR2 SNEGSKA (reference sequence). CDR3: CSAHRLAYEQYF. Partial CDR3 DNA: TGCAGTGCGCATAGACTAGCCTACGAG.

With respect to this clone: With the read ending 3 residues before the CDR3 end, the germline J gene is used to fill in that end. The V gene is TRBV30, the J gene TRBJ2-3; the match to TRBD2 covers 11 bases. Germline V gene sequence: CDR1 GTSNPN, CDR2 SVGIG (reference sequence). This CDR3 comprises 17 residues. CDR3 in amino acids: CAWKAGQGIAGGLAQYF. CDR3 bases read: TGTGCCTGGAAGGCCGGACAGGGTATAGCGGGGGGGCTCGCG.

Notes on this clone: The read stops 3 residues short of the end of the CDR3; the missing end is completed from the germline J gene. The J gene is TRBJ1-1, the V gene TRBV7-9; D remains ambiguous. The V gene lost 1 base and the J gene lost 4 bases, with 10 bases spanning the gap. The CDR3 is made up of 14 amino acids. CDR1 and CDR2 (germline): SEHNR, FQNEAQ (reference sequence). CDR3 sequence: CASSLDSPTTEAFF. CDR3 DNA (partial): TGTGCCAGCAGCTTAGACAGCCCAACCACTGAA.

With regard to this clone: The read ends 3 residues before the CDR3 terminus; that terminus is restored from the germline J gene. This chain uses TRBV6-2 or TRBV6-3 with TRBJ2-2, with 8 bases fitting TRBD2. The CDR3 totals 15 residues. The germline V gene has CDR1 MNHEY and CDR2 SVGEGT. With V trimmed by 7 bases and J by 6 bases, 10 bases remained unmatched. The CDR3 sequence: CASKPGGKGAGELFF. CDR3 bases read: TGTGCCAGCAAACCGGGAGGGAAGGGGGCCGGGGAG.

Comments on this clone: The CDR3 goes on 3 residues after the read ends, and that part is filled in from the germline J gene. V gene TRBV12-3 or TRBV12-4 combines with J gene TRBJ2-1; the match to TRBD2 covers 8 bases. V lost 4 bases and J lost 7; bases outside the gene matches: 12. The CDR3 spans 16 residues. The part of the CDR3 DNA that was read is TGTGCCAGCAGTTCCCCCGGCGGGGGGTCGTCGAATGAG. Translating it yields CASSSPGGGSSNE. The whole CDR3 region reads CASSSPGGGSSNEQFF.

A word on this clone: The CDR3 end lies 3 residues beyond the end of the read and is filled in from the germline J gene. This chain joins TRBV20-1 and TRBJ1-1, with 11 bases fitting TRBD1. The CDR3 runs 14 residues. J was trimmed by 5 bases and V by 6 bases; bases with no gene match: 8. Germline CDR1 DFQATT, CDR2 SNEGSKA (reference sequence). The CDR3 sequence is CSAGPGQGVTEAFF. Partial CDR3 DNA: TGCAGTGCGGGACCGGGACAGGGGGTGACTGAA.

Of note for this clone: The read finishes 3 residues shy of the CDR3 end, and the germline J gene is used to complete it. The chain joins TRBV29-1 to TRBJ1-2; D might be TRBD1 (5 bases). The CDR3 has 12 residues. Germline CDR1 is SQVTM and CDR2 is ANQGSEA. Trimming cost V 4 bases and J 7 bases, with 13 bases left between them. The sequenced CDR3 bases are TGCAGCGTTGTCGGCGGGGCAAGTGGC. Translated: CSVVGGASG. The complete CDR3 sequence is CSVVGGASGYTF.

The CDR3 loop is CASRAGTGIYEQYF. The sequenced part of the CDR3 DNA is TGTGCCAGCAGGGCCGGGACAGGGATCTACGAG. V is TRBV12-3 or TRBV12-4 and J is TRBJ2-7, with 9 bases matching TRBD1. The read is 3 residues too short to cover the CDR3 end, so that end is filled in from the germline J gene. The CDR3 runs to 14 residues. V lost 6 bases to trimming and J lost 3 bases; unmatched junction nucleotides: 6.

Comment on this clone: Coverage ceases 3 residues before the CDR3 finishes, and the germline J gene fills in the end. The V gene is TRBV30, the J gene TRBJ1-2, with a possible D match to TRBD1 (5 bases). Germline assignment: CDR1 GTSNPN and CDR2 SVGIG (reference sequence). This CDR3 spans 13 amino acids. Trimming pared 3 bases from V and 4 bases from J, leaving 12 bases between. Incomplete CDR3 DNA: TGTGCCTGGAGGTCGACAGCCGGCTATGGC. It encodes CAWRSTAGYG. The CDR3 as a whole reads CAWRSTAGYGYTF.

About this clone itself: The CDR3 end falls 3 residues outside the read, so it is completed with the germline J gene. V and J are TRBV7-8 and TRBJ1-2; D perhaps matches TRBD1 (5 bases). The CDR3 has 14 amino acids. Germline CDR1 is SGHVS and CDR2 is FQNEAQ. V lost 1 base, J lost 6 bases, and 12 bases lay in between. The covered CDR3 bases are TGTGCCAGCAGCTTAGAATGGACACCCGATGGC. This translates into CASSLEWTPDG. The whole CDR3 protein is CASSLEWTPDGYTF.

Comments on this clone: The CDR3 extends 3 residues past the end of the read, so its final part is completed from the germline J gene. The rearrangement uses TRBV19 and TRBJ1-2, with D perhaps matching TRBD1 (5 bases). Per the germline V gene, CDR1 is LNHDA and CDR2 is SQIVND (reference sequence). The CDR3 extends over 15 amino acids. The sequenced CDR3 bases are TGTGCCAGTAGTACCCGAGCGGGAGGGACCTACGAC. Translated: CASSTRAGGTYD. The whole CDR3 region reads CASSTRAGGTYDYTF.

Concerning this clone: The missing CDR3 end, 3 residues past where the read stops, is filled in from the germline J gene. The rearrangement uses TRBV20-1 and TRBJ2-7; a weak D match, TRBD1 (6 bases). The CDR3 is 14 amino acids. CDR1 DFQATT and CDR2 SNEGSKA come from the germline V gene (reference sequence). V was clipped by 7 bases and J by 6 bases, with 22 bases between them. Incomplete CDR3 DNA: TGCAGTGTACCAGGCCGGGACAACCCAGGCGAG. Residues: CSVPGRDNPGE. The full CDR3 protein is CSVPGRDNPGEQYF.

Remarks on this clone: The read gets to within 3 residues of the CDR3 end, and the germline J gene fills in the rest. This sequence joins TRBV19 and TRBJ2-7; D is possibly TRBD2 (5 bases). Germline values: CDR1 LNHDA, CDR2 SQIVND (reference sequence). V was shortened by 3 bases and J by 0 bases, with 21 bases between the two germline ends. The length of the CDR3 is 18 residues. CDR3: CASSMSRRRGFSSYEQYF. The CDR3 DNA, read in part, is TGTGCCAGTAGTATGTCTCGACGCAGAGGGTTTAGCTCCTACGAG.

On this clone: The read ends 3 residues shy of where the CDR3 ends; the end is completed using the germline J gene. V usage is TRBV6-2 or TRBV6-3 and J usage is TRBJ2-3; 10 bases are a match to TRBD2. Germline V gene sequence: CDR1 MNHEY, CDR2 SVGEGT. The CDR3 runs 15 residues. The junction had 7 bases not matched to a gene; V was cut back by 6 bases and J by 4 bases. The covered CDR3 bases are TGTGCCAGCAGCCCCGCGAGCGGGGGGGCAGATACG. Translated, it gives CASSPASGGADT. The full CDR3 sequence reads CASSPASGGADTQYF.

On this clone: Read data end 3 residues before the CDR3 end; the end is taken from the germline J gene. This rearrangement joins TRBV30 to TRBJ2-3, with 7 bases identical to TRBD2. V lost 2 bases to trimming and J lost 0 bases; unmatched junction nucleotides: 5. Germline assignment: CDR1 GTSNPN and CDR2 SVGIG (reference sequence). This CDR3 contains 15 residues. The CDR3 bases that were read are TGTGCCTGGAGTCTTCTAGCGGACAGCACAGATACG. This gives the protein CAWSLLADSTDT. The entire CDR3 is CAWSLLADSTDTQYF. Full variable domain (rest looked up from reference TRBV30 and TRBJ2-3): SQTIHQWPATLVQPVGSPLSLECTVEGTSNPNLYWYRQAAGRGLQLLFYSVGIGQISSEVPQNLSASRPQDRQFILSSKKLLLSDSGFYLCAWSLLADSTDTQYFGPGTRLTVL.

For this clone: The CDR3 end lies 3 residues beyond the end of the read and is filled in from the germline J gene. V usage is TRBV20-1 and J usage is TRBJ2-5; 9 positions agree with TRBD2. CDR3 length equals 14 residues. The germline V gene has CDR1 DFQATT and CDR2 SNEGSKA (reference sequence). Unmatched junction bases numbered 6, after V lost 7 bases and J lost 0 bases. This chain's CDR3 is CSELAGPDQETQYF. The part of the CDR3 DNA that was read is TGCAGTGAGCTAGCGGGGCCCGACCAAGAGACC.

About this clone itself: The sequenced fragment ends 3 residues before the CDR3 boundary, so the rest is inferred from the germline J gene. This rearrangement joins TRBV6-1 to TRBJ1-2; 7 nucleotides line up with TRBD1. Germline CDR1 and CDR2: MNHNS and SASEGT. The J segment lost 4 bases and the V segment lost 1 base, leaving 9 bases of the junction unmatched. CDR3 length equals 16 residues. Incomplete CDR3 DNA: TGTGCCAGCAGTGAAGTGGACAGGTCGTCCATCTATGGC. Its translation: CASSEVDRSSIYG. In full, the CDR3 is CASSEVDRSSIYGYTF.

Of note for this clone: The read is 3 residues too short to cover the CDR3 end, so that end is filled in from the germline J gene. The chain is built from TRBV4-1 and TRBJ1-2; D possibly corresponds to TRBD1 (5 bases). Per the germline V gene, CDR1 is MGHRA and CDR2 is YSYEKL. V was trimmed by 1 base and J by 5 bases, leaving 17 bases between them. The CDR3 is made up of 16 amino acids. The CDR3 loop is CASSQGSDKRQYGYTF. The DNA read from the CDR3 is TGCGCCAGCAGCCAAGGCTCGGACAAGAGGCAATATGGC.

As for this clone: The read stops 3 residues short of the end of the CDR3; the missing end is completed from the germline J gene. The chain has TRBV12-3 or TRBV12-4 and TRBJ2-6; no clear D gene. V lost 5 bases and J lost 1, with 9 bases in between. The CDR3 is 15 amino acids. Here the CDR3 reads CASSVVGSGANVLTF. The CDR3 bases that were read are TGTGCCAGCAGTGTCGTCGGGTCTGGGGCCAACGTC.

A note on this clone: The CDR3 end is not reached by the read, which stops 3 residues before it; the germline J gene fills it in. The gene calls are TRBV29-1 and TRBJ2-7; TRBD1 agrees at 7 bases. From germline, CDR1 is SQVTM and CDR2 ANQGSEA. The CDR3 is 12 amino acids. With V trimmed by 4 bases and J by 1 base, 1 base remained unmatched. The part of the CDR3 DNA that was read is TGCAGCGTTGTCAGGGGGTCCTACGAG. This codes for CSVVRGSYE. The entire CDR3 sequence reads CSVVRGSYEQYF.

Concerning this clone itself: The read falls 3 residues short of the CDR3 end, and the missing part is taken from the germline J gene. The chain joins TRBV5-8 to TRBJ2-5; possibly TRBD1 for D (5 bases). Between the trimmed V and J ends, which lost 2 bases and 4 bases, there was a span of 6 bases. Germline V gene data show CDR1 as SGHTS and CDR2 as YDEGEE. The CDR3 has 12 residues. The CDR3 here is CASSFRGETQYF. CDR3 DNA (partial): TGTGCCAGCAGCTTTAGGGGAGAGACC.

Worth noting for this clone: The missing CDR3 end, 3 residues past where the read stops, is filled in from the germline J gene. The J gene is TRBJ1-2, the V gene TRBV14, with TRBD1 as a possible D gene (6 bases). CDR1 is SGHDN and CDR2 is FVKESK in the germline V gene. Between the trimmed V and J ends, which lost 1 base and 2 bases, there was a span of 8 bases. The CDR3 is 14 amino acids. Here the CDR3 reads CASSQVGQNYGYTF. The CDR3 DNA, read in part, is TGTGCCAGCAGCCAAGTTGGACAGAACTATGGC. The full variable domain, in which reference TRBV14 and TRBJ1-2 provide the parts outside the CDR3, is EAGVTQFPSHSVIEKGQTVTLRCDPISGHDNLYWYRRVMGKEIKFLLHFVKESKQDESGMPNNRFLAERTGGTYSTLKVQPAELEDSGVYFCASSQVGQNYGYTFGSGTRLTVV.

About this clone itself: The read terminates 3 residues before the CDR3 end, so the remaining end is supplied by the germline J gene. The chain joins TRBV2 to TRBJ2-3; D might be TRBD1 (5 bases). Germline V gene sequence: CDR1 SNHLY, CDR2 FYNNEI. The V and J ends lost 6 bases and 5 bases respectively, with 12 bases between them. CDR3 length: 13 amino acids. CDR3 sequence reads: CASSRDPGDTQYF. Partial CDR3 DNA: TGTGCCAGCAGCAGGGATCCCGGAGATACG. Using reference TRBV2 and TRBJ2-3 for the parts outside the CDR3, the full variable domain is EPEVTQTPSHQVTQMGQEVILRCVPISNHLYFYWYRQILGQKVEFLVSFYNNEISEKSEIFDDQFSVERPDGSNFTLKIRSTKLEDSAMYFCASSRDPGDTQYFGPGTRLTVL.

Points on this clone: The CDR3 end falls 3 residues outside the read, so it is completed with the germline J gene. The chain couples TRBV5-1 to TRBJ2-1; the D is unclear. Germline values: CDR1 SGHRS, CDR2 YFSETQ. V was cut by 4 bases and J by 5 bases, with 4 bases left in between. This CDR3 is 11 amino acids long. The CDR3 bases that were read are TGCGCCAGCAGCCCCGACAATGAG. This codes for CASSPDNE. The CDR3 reads in full as CASSPDNEQFF.

As concerns this clone: The observed sequence ends 3 residues before the CDR3 terminus, with the missing tail filled in from the germline J gene. The V call is TRBV7-9, the J call TRBJ2-1; D is undetermined. V was trimmed by 8 bases and J by 0 bases, leaving 11 bases between them. This CDR3 has 14 residues. Germline loops: CDR1 SEHNR, CDR2 FQNEAQ (reference sequence). Partial CDR3 DNA: TGTGCCAGCGCCCATGACTCCTCCTACAATGAG. Protein sequence: CASAHDSSYNE. The entire CDR3 protein is CASAHDSSYNEQFF.

Turning to this clone: The observed sequence ends 3 residues before the CDR3 terminus, with the missing tail filled in from the germline J gene. The J gene is TRBJ1-2, the V gene TRBV20-1, with 10 positions matching TRBD1. This CDR3 contains 12 residues. V lost 6 bases, J lost 6 bases, and 4 bases stayed unmatched. Germline-derived CDR1 and CDR2 are DFQATT and SNEGSKA (reference sequence). CDR3 residues: CSARTGGNGYTF. The covered CDR3 bases are TGCAGTGCGCGGACAGGGGGGAATGGC.

As for this clone: With the read ending 3 residues before the CDR3 end, the germline J gene is used to fill in that end. V usage is TRBV20-1 and J usage is TRBJ1-5; 10 nucleotides align to TRBD1. Trimming removed 5 bases from V and 9 bases from J; junction bases left unmatched: 10. Germline CDR1 and CDR2: DFQATT and SNEGSKA (reference sequence). The length of the CDR3 is 14 residues. CDR3 protein: CSAGTGAILSPQHF. The covered CDR3 bases are TGCAGTGCTGGGACAGGGGCTATATTATCGCCC.

CDR3 sequence: CSVGLGTQETQYF. CDR3 DNA (partial): TGCAGCGTTGGTTTGGGCACCCAAGAGACC. This chain uses TRBV29-1 with TRBJ2-5; D unresolved. From the germline J gene comes the end of the CDR3, since the read stops 3 residues before it. Per the germline V gene, CDR1 is SQVTM and CDR2 is ANQGSEA. The CDR3 consists of 13 residues. V lost 4 bases to trimming and J lost 1 base, with 10 bases between them.